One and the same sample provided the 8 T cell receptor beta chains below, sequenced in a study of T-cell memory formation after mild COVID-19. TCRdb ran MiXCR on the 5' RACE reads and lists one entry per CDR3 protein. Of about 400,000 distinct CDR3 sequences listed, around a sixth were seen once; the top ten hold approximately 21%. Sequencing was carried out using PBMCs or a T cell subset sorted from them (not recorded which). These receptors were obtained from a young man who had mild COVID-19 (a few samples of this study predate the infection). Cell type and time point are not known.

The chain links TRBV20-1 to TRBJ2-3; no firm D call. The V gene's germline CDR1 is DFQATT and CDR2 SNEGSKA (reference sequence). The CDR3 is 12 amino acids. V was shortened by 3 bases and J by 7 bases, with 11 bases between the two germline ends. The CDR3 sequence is CSASHRWNTQYF. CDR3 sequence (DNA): TGCAGTGCTAGCCACAGATGGAATACGCAGTATTTT.

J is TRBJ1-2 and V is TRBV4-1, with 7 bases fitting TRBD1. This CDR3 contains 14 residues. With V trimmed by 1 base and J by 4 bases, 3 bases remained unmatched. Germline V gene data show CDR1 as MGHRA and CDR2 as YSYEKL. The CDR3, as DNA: TGCGCCAGCAGCCAAGCCGCAGGGGGCTATGGCTACACCTTC. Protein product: CASSQAAGGYGYTF.

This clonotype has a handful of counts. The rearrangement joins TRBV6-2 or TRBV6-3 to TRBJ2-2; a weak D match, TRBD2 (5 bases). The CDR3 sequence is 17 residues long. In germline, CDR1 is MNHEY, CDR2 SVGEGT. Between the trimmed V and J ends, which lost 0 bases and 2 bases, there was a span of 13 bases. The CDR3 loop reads CASSYSRGRTNTGELFF. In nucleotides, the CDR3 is TGTGCCAGCAGTTACTCGAGAGGCCGGACTAACACCGGGGAGCTGTTTTTT.

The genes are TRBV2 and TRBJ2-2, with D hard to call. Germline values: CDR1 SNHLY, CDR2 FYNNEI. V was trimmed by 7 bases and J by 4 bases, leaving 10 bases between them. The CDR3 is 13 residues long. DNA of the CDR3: TGTGCCAGCAAAGTTCTTCCCACCGGGGAGCTGTTTTTT. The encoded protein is CASKVLPTGELFF. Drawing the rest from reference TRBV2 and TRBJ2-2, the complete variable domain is EPEVTQTPSHQVTQMGQEVILRCVPISNHLYFYWYRQILGQKVEFLVSFYNNEISEKSEIFDDQFSVERPDGSNFTLKIRSTKLEDSAMYFCASKVLPTGELFFGEGSRLTVL.

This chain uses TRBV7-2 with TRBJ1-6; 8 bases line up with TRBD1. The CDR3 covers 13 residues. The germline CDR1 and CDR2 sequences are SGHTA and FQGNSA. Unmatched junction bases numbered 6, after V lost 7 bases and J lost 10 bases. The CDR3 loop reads CASNGDRRSPLHF. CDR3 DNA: TGTGCCAGCAACGGGGACAGGCGGTCACCCCTCCACTTT.

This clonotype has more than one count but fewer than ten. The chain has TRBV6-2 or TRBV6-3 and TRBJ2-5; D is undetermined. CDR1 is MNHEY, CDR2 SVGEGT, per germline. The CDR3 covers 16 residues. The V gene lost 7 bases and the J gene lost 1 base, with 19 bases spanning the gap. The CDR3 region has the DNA TGTGCCAGCAAGCCCCTATCTAGAGCCTTCCAAGAGACCCAGTACTTC. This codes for CASKPLSRAFQETQYF.

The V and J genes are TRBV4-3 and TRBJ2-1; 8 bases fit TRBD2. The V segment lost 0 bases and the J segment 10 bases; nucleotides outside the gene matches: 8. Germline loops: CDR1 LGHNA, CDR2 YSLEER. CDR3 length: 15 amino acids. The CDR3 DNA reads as TGCGCCAGCAGCCAAGATGCCCGGGGGGGGTTCGAGCAGTTCTTC. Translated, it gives CASSQDARGGFEQFF.

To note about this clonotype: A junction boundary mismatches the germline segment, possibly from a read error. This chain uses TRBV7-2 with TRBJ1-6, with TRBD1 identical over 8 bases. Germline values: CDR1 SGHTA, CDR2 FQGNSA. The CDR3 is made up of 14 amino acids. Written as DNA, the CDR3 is TGTGCCAGCAGTTTAGACAGGGGATATTCACCCCTCCACTTT. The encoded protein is CASSLDRGYSPLHF.